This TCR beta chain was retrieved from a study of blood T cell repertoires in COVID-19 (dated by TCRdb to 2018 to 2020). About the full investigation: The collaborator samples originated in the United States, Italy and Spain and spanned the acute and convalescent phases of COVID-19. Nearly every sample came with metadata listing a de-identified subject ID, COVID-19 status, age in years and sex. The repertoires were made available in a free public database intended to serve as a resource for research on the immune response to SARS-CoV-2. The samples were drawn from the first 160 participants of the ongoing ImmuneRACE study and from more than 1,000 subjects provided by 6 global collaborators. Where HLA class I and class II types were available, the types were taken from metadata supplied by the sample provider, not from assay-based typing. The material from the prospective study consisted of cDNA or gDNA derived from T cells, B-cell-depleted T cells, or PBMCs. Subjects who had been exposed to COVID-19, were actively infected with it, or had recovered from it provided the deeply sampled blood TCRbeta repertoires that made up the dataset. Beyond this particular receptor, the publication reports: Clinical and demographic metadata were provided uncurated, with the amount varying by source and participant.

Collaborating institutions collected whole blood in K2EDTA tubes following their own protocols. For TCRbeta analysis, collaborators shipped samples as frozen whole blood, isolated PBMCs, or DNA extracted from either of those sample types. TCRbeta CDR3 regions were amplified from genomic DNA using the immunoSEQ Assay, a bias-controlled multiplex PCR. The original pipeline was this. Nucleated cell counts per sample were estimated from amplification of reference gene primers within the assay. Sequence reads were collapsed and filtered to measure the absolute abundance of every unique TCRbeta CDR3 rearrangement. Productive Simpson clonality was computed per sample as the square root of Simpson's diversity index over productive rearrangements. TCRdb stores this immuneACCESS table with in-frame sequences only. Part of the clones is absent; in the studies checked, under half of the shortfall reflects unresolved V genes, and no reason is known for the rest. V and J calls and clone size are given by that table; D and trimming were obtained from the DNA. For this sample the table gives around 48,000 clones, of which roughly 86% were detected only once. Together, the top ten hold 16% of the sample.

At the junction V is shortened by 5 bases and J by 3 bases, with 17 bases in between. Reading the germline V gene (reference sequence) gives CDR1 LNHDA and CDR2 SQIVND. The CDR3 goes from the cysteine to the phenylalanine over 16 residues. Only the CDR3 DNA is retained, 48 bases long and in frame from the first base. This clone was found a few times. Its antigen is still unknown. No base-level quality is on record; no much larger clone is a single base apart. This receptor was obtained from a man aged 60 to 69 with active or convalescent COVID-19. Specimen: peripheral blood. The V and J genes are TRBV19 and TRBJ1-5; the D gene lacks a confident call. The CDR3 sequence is CASSLRQASYNQPQHF. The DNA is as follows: TGTGCCAGTAGTCTCCGCCAGGCCAGCTACAATCAGCCCCAGCATTTT.